This TCR beta chain came from a study of CD8 T cells in Susac syndrome. FACS was used to enrich TEMRA cells, whereas the CD8+ and CD4+ T cells were obtained by negative isolation. Random hexamers were used to reverse transcribe 0.5 to 1 ug of RNA. In TCRdb, the immunoSEQ multiplex PCR reads were re-called with MiXCR into one record per CDR3 protein. The table lists some 200,000 distinct CDR3 sequences, about 95% of them singletons. The sample taken for sequencing was CD8+ T cells from PBMCs. The sequence came from a human donor with Susac syndrome.

For the CDR3, the DNA is TGTGCCAGCAGCGTAGTAGGACAGGAATACAATGAGCAGTTCTTC. It specifies CASSVVGQEYNEQFF. V gene TRBV9 combines with J gene TRBJ2-1; 7 nucleotides line up with TRBD1. V gave up 0 bases and J gave up 4 bases; unmatched junction bases: 4. Germline V gene data show CDR1 as SGDLS and CDR2 as YYNGEE. This CDR3 comprises 15 residues. Full variable domain (remainder filled in from reference TRBV9 and TRBJ2-1): DSGVTQTPKHLITATGQRVTLRCSPRSGDLSVYWYQQSLDQGLQFLIQYYNGEERAKGNILERFSAQQFPDLHSELNLSSLELGDSALYFCASSVVGQEYNEQFFGPGTRLTVL.